This TCR beta chain emerged from a study of shared clonotypes between healthy human individuals. Findings of the study overall: Naive CD4 clonotype sharing across several donors was 5% to 6%.

The CDR3 loop spans 14 amino acids. Germline V CDR1 and CDR2: SGHNT, YYREEE (reference sequence). The V gene lost 0 bases and the J gene lost 7 bases, with 13 bases spanning the gap. As regards this clone: The antigen is unknown.

Assay runs were performed at deep level. The table came from immunoSEQ multiplex PCR; TCRdb's copy has only in-frame clones and leaves some out. The sample has roughly 1,600,000 clones; approximately 98.5% are singletons. None of the donors, who were healthy HIV-negative adults, had recently had acute infections or vaccinations. The source of this sequence is a man aged 25-45 years in good health. This rearrangement joins TRBV5-4 to TRBJ1-1; D is undetermined. Sequenced input: naive CD4+ T cells sorted from blood. Described subset: CD45RA+ positively selected. As DNA, the CDR3 is TGTGCCAGCAGCTTGGAGGAAAAAACACATGAAGCTTTCTTT. This translates into CASSLEEKTHEAFF.